A single sample gave rise to the 11 T cell receptor beta chains below, sequenced in a study of T cells after yellow fever vaccination. TCRdb analysed the 5' RACE reads with MiXCR anew, one entry per CDR3 protein. The profile shows approximately 580,000 distinct CDR3 sequences, around a sixth of them singletons. This material consisted of PBMCs, taken less than 6 days after the first yellow fever vaccination. These receptors all stem from a man aged 18 to 30 who received the YFV17D yellow fever vaccine.

Only a few counts were recorded for this clonotype. This chain connects TRBV30 to TRBJ1-1; D call uncertain. Trimming shortened V by 0 bases and J by 6 bases, and 5 bases separated the two germline ends. The V gene's germline CDR1 is GTSNPN and CDR2 SVGIG (reference sequence). The CDR3 consists of 11 residues. CDR3 loop: CAWSVWSEAFF. CDR3 coding DNA: TGTGCCTGGAGTGTTTGGTCTGAAGCTTTCTTT. Looking up the rest from reference TRBV30 and TRBJ1-1 gives the full variable domain: SQTIHQWPATLVQPVGSPLSLECTVEGTSNPNLYWYRQAAGRGLQLLFYSVGIGQISSEVPQNLSASRPQDRQFILSSKKLLLSDSGFYLCAWSVWSEAFFGQGTRLTVV.

This clonotype was observed a few times. The rearrangement uses TRBV6-5 and TRBJ2-6, with D perhaps TRBD1 or TRBD2 (6 bases each). CDR1 and CDR2 from the germline V gene are MNHEY and SVGAGI. V lost 0 bases and J 2 bases, leaving 11 bases between the germline ends. The CDR3 spans 17 residues. CDR3 in DNA: TGTGCCAGCAGTTACTCGATGGGGGGCGCTGGGGCCAACGTCCTGACTTTC. It translates to CASSYSMGGAGANVLTF.

There are a few counts of this clonotype. The rearrangement joins TRBV11-2 to TRBJ2-3; 8 bases fit TRBD2. This CDR3 comprises 18 residues. The V gene end was trimmed by 1 base and the J gene end by 4 bases; junction bases not matched to a gene: 13. Germline CDR1 and CDR2: SGHAT and FQNNGV. The DNA for the CDR3 is TGTGCCAGCAGCTTAGTCCTCCGGGGGAGCGGGGGAGCAGATACGCAGTATTTT. Amino acids: CASSLVLRGSGGADTQYF.

The V and J genes are TRBV20-1 and TRBJ2-1; D not certain. V lost 2 bases to trimming and J lost 0 bases, with 14 bases between them. The CDR3 has 16 residues. Germline V CDR1 and CDR2: DFQATT, SNEGSKA (reference sequence). CDR3 region: CSARWVRKSSYNEQFF. In DNA, the CDR3 is TGCAGTGCTAGATGGGTTCGAAAAAGCTCCTACAATGAGCAGTTCTTC.

V gene TRBV27 combines with J gene TRBJ2-7, with D perhaps being TRBD1 or TRBD2 (5 bases each). Germline CDR1 reads MNHEY; CDR2 reads SMNVEV (reference sequence). The CDR3 length is 15 residues. Trimming took 1 base from V and 6 from J, leaving 16 bases between them. CDR3 sequence reads: CASSLLGVPPSEQYF. The CDR3 DNA sequence: TGTGCCAGCAGTTTATTGGGGGTCCCTCCGTCCGAGCAGTACTTC.

There are a few counts of this clonotype. The CDR3 nucleotides read TGCGCCAGCAGCCCCCGGACAGGGGGGCCCACTGAAGCTTTCTTT. Translating gives CASSPRTGGPTEAFF. This chain links TRBV5-1 with TRBJ1-1; 10 bases are a match to TRBD1. The CDR3 sequence is 15 residues long. V was pared by 4 bases and J by 4 bases, with 7 bases of the junction left unmatched. Germline CDR1 reads SGHRS; CDR2 reads YFSETQ.

The sample holds a few counts of this clonotype. V and J are TRBV7-2 and TRBJ2-1; a possible D gene is TRBD2 (6 bases). This CDR3 is built from 12 residues. V lost 0 bases to trimming and J lost 10 bases, with 7 bases between them. Germline V lookup: CDR1 SGHTA, CDR2 FQGNSA. CDR3: CASSLAAGEQFF. In nucleotides, the CDR3 is TGTGCCAGCAGCTTAGCGGCGGGGGAGCAGTTCTTC. The full variable domain, completed using reference TRBV7-2 and TRBJ2-1, is GAGVSQSPSNKVTEKGKDVELRCDPISGHTALYWYRQSLGQGLEFLIYFQGNSAPDKSGLPSDRFSAERTGGSVSTLTIQRTQQEDSAVYLCASSLAAGEQFFGPGTRLTVL.

This clonotype was observed a handful of times. This sequence joins TRBV24-1 and TRBJ2-3; D is undetermined. Trimming shortened V by 0 bases and J by 2 bases, and 11 bases separated the two germline ends. CDR3 size: 16 residues. Germline CDR1 and CDR2: KGHDR and SFDVKD. CDR3 sequence (DNA): TGTGCCACCAGTGATTTGAAGCGAGACACCACAGATACGCAGTATTTT. This translates into CATSDLKRDTTDTQYF.

The V and J genes are TRBV6-2 or TRBV6-3 and TRBJ2-2; D might be TRBD1 (6 bases). CDR3 length equals 16 residues. V lost 6 bases and J 1 base, leaving 15 bases between the germline ends. Germline-derived CDR1 and CDR2 are MNHEY and SVGEGT. The CDR3 loop is CASSGVKGENTGELFF. CDR3 in DNA: TGTGCCAGCAGCGGCGTAAAGGGGGAGAACACCGGGGAGCTGTTTTTT.

The chain combines TRBV7-6 with TRBJ2-2; TRBD1 might be the D (5 bases). The V and J ends lost 1 base and 1 base respectively, with 10 bases between them. The CDR3 is 16 amino acids. Germline V gene lookup returns CDR1 SGHVS and CDR2 FNYEAQ. The CDR3 loop is CASSLGQGRNTGELFF. CDR3 DNA: TGTGCCAGCAGCTTAGGGCAGGGTAGGAACACCGGGGAGCTGTTTTTT.

The chain combines TRBV15 with TRBJ1-2; D uncertain. V was trimmed by 3 bases and J by 0 bases, leaving 11 bases between them. This CDR3 contains 15 residues. Germline lookup yields CDR1 LNHNV and CDR2 YYDKDF (reference sequence). CDR3 bases: TGTGCCACCAGCAGTGAACGATGGGCTAACTATGGCTACACCTTC. Translation gives CATSSERWANYGYTF.